This T cell receptor beta chain was found in a study of beta chain features in type 1 diabetes. Study background: Patients and healthy donors were similar in age, gender and cell yields.

Note on this clone: Antigen: not known.

Whole-study results and caveats: There was a moderate but significant shortening of TCRB CDR3s in all four CD4+ subsets of Type 1 diabetes patients. A definitive answer on HLA type influencing TCRB rearrangement was not reached here.

V trimming: 7 bases; J trimming: 4 bases; junction bases outside the gene matches: 5. The length of the CDR3 is 13 residues. Germline loops: CDR1 SGHRS, CDR2 YFSETQ. Since all of the isolated RNA was reverse transcribed, expressed TCRB transcripts were what got sequenced. Generated by immunoSEQ multiplex PCR, the TCRdb table keeps only in-frame clones and is missing some. The table records some 350,000 clones, over 8.5% of them present only once. The TCR comes from a man between 25 and 39 years old with type 1 diabetes. J is TRBJ1-5 and V is TRBV5-1; 7 bases fit TRBD1. What was sequenced was central memory CD4+ T cells from blood. CDR3 bases: TGCGCCAGCCGGCAGGGGGAGAATCAGCCCCAGCATTTT. Amino acids: CASRQGENQPQHF.